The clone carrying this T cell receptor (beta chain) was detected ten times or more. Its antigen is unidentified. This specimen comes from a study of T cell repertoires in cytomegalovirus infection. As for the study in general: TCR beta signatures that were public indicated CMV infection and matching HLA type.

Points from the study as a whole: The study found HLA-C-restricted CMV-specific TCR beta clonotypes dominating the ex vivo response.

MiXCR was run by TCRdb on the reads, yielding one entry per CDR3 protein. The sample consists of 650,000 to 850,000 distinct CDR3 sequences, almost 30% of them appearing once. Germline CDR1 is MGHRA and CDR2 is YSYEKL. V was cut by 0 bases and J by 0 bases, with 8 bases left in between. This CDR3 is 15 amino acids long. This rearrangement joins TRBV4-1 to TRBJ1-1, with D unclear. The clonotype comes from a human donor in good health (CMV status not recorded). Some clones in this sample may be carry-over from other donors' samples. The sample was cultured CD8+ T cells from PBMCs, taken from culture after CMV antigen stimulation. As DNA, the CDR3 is TGCGCCAGCAGCCAAGAAGACTTTATGAACACTGAAGCTTTCTTT. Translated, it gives CASSQEDFMNTEAFF.